Here is one T cell receptor (beta chain) with its context. What it recognizes is unknown. The data derive from a study of PD-1 blockade in classical Hodgkin lymphoma. Broader study findings: Any patient who commenced nivolumab under 1 year after ASCT was excluded. Before treatment, TCR diversity in newly diagnosed patients was reportedly lower than in healthy donors. Repertoire differences have undefined causes, possibly disease activity or prior therapy.

Time point meaning: cycle 4 day 1 (C4D1), after less than 7 weeks of nivolumab. Every single patient, without exception, relapsed after autologous stem cell transplantation, and brentuximab vedotin exposure varied. Assay used: immunoSEQ multiplex PCR; TCRdb lists only in-frame clones, some missing. The sample has 40,000 to 55,000 clones; roughly 73% are singletons. This CDR3 spans 13 amino acids. Germline V gene sequence: CDR1 MNHNY, CDR2 SVGAGI (reference sequence). The ends were cut back, 6 bases at V and 2 bases at J, with 10 bases in the middle. The gene calls are TRBV6-6 and TRBJ1-2; D is undetermined. The source of this sequence is a human donor with classical Hodgkin lymphoma. This sample comprised peripheral blood mononuclear cells (PBMCs), obtained before the fourth cycle of nivolumab. CDR3 sequence (DNA): TGTGCCAGCAGGCAGGACGGAAACTATGGCTACACCTTC. Amino acid sequence: CASRQDGNYGYTF.